These 13 T cell receptor beta chains came from one sample sequenced in a study of shared clonotypes between healthy human individuals. Sequenced by immunoSEQ multiplex PCR; TCRdb stores in-frame clones only, minus some. The sample has about 680,000 clones; about 74% are singletons. The sequencing input was memory CD4+ T cells sorted from blood. Subset specified: CD45RA-negative fraction. These receptors originate from a woman under 40 in good health.

The CDR3 protein is CASSWWTSGVVSGANVLTF. DNA for the CDR3: TGTGCCAGCAGCTGGTGGACTAGCGGGGTTGTCTCTGGGGCCAACGTCCTGACTTTC. The rearrangement links TRBV13 to TRBJ2-6, with 12 positions matching TRBD2. Germline CDR1 PRHDT, CDR2 FYEKMQ (reference sequence). The CDR3 is 19 amino acids. V lost 4 bases to trimming and J lost 0 bases; unmatched junction nucleotides: 7.

This rearrangement joins TRBV5-1 to TRBJ1-3; TRBD1 matches 9 bases. V trimming: 1 base; J trimming: 0 bases; junction bases outside the gene matches: 5. Germline V CDR1 and CDR2: SGHRS, YFSETQ. The CDR3 sequence is 17 residues long. The DNA for the CDR3 is TGCGCCAGCAGCTTGAGCCCGGGACAGGGCTCTGGAAACACCATATATTTT. Residues: CASSLSPGQGSGNTIYF.

Only a few counts were recorded for this clone. J is TRBJ1-2 and V is TRBV7-2; D is undetermined. The germline CDR1 and CDR2 sequences are SGHTA and FQGNSA. CDR3 length: 13 amino acids. V was clipped by 3 bases and J by 8 bases, with 13 bases between them. The DNA for the CDR3 is TGTGCCAGCAGCTTGGAGACGATAGTAGGCTACACCTTC. Translated: CASSLETIVGYTF.

This clone has a single count. At the DNA level, this CDR3 is encoded by other sequences in the same sample as well. The chain employs TRBV6-5 and TRBJ1-5, with D possibly being TRBD1 (6 bases). Germline values: CDR1 MNHEY, CDR2 SVGAGI. The V end lost 4 bases, the J end lost 0 bases, and 10 bases lay between the germline ends. This CDR3 spans 15 amino acids. CDR3 sequence reads: CASSSDRNSNQPQHF. Here the CDR3 DNA reads TGTGCCAGCAGTTCCGACAGGAATAGCAATCAGCCCCAGCATTTT.

This clone was seen repeatedly, ten times or more. The chain combines TRBV4-1 with TRBJ2-3, with 9 positions matching TRBD1. The CDR3 is made up of 17 amino acids. Germline V gives CDR1 MGHRA, CDR2 YSYEKL. Trimming removed 0 bases from V and 5 bases from J; junction bases left unmatched: 9. In DNA, the CDR3 is TGCGCCAGCAGCCAAGATTTCCCGACAGGGGGAATAGATACGCAGTATTTT. Its protein product is CASSQDFPTGGIDTQYF.

This clone was recorded only once. V is TRBV6-5 and J is TRBJ2-1; D unresolved. The CDR3 is made up of 16 amino acids. Trimming removed 1 base at V and 6 bases at J, with 16 bases between. The germline V gene has CDR1 MNHEY and CDR2 SVGAGI. The chain's CDR3 is CASSYLGLVGFNEQFF. CDR3 bases: TGTGCCAGCAGTTACTTGGGCTTGGTTGGGTTCAATGAGCAGTTCTTC.

The chain couples TRBV18 to TRBJ2-7; no firm D call. Germline values: CDR1 KGHSH, CDR2 LQKENI. This CDR3 is 13 amino acids long. Trimming cost V 5 bases and J 0 bases, with 8 bases left between them. The DNA of the CDR3 is TGTGCCAGCTCAGTTACGGGCTCCTACGAGCAGTACTTC. This encodes CASSVTGSYEQYF. Using reference TRBV18 and TRBJ2-7 for the parts outside the CDR3, the full variable domain is NAGVMQNPRHLVRRRGQEARLRCSPMKGHSHVYWYRQLPEEGLKFMVYLQKENIIDESGMPKERFSAEFPKEGPSILRIQQVVRGDSAAYFCASSVTGSYEQYFGPGTRLTVT.

This clone has more than one count but fewer than ten. The chain has TRBV2 and TRBJ2-3; D is uncertain. The CDR3 length is 16 residues. CDR1 is SNHLY, CDR2 FYNNEI, per germline. Trimming left V 0 bases short and J 0 bases short, with 10 bases between. CDR3 amino acids: CASSEASAFSTDTQYF. The CDR3 DNA reads TGTGCCAGCAGTGAAGCGTCGGCTTTCAGCACAGATACGCAGTATTTT. The full variable domain, in which reference TRBV2 and TRBJ2-3 provide the parts outside the CDR3, is EPEVTQTPSHQVTQMGQEVILRCVPISNHLYFYWYRQILGQKVEFLVSFYNNEISEKSEIFDDQFSVERPDGSNFTLKIRSTKLEDSAMYFCASSEASAFSTDTQYFGPGTRLTVL.

This clone was seen once. Other DNA sequences from this sample encode an identical CDR3 as well. The V and J genes are TRBV9 and TRBJ2-1; the match to TRBD2 covers 7 bases. Trimming at V came to 4 bases and at J to 4 bases, leaving 5 bases not matched to a gene. The CDR3 totals 14 residues. Germline-derived CDR1 and CDR2 are SGDLS and YYNGEE. DNA of the CDR3: TGTGCCAGCAGCCCGGGGGGTTCTTACAATGAGCAGTTCTTC. Protein product: CASSPGGSYNEQFF. Looking up the rest from reference TRBV9 and TRBJ2-1 gives the full variable domain: DSGVTQTPKHLITATGQRVTLRCSPRSGDLSVYWYQQSLDQGLQFLIQYYNGEERAKGNILERFSAQQFPDLHSELNLSSLELGDSALYFCASSPGGSYNEQFFGPGTRLTVL.

This chain links TRBV15 with TRBJ1-2, with D hard to call. Trimming removed 0 bases at V and 0 bases at J, with 11 bases between. Germline CDR1 LNHNV, CDR2 YYDKDF (reference sequence). This CDR3 region has 16 residues. As DNA, the CDR3 is TGTGCCACCAGCAGAGATCGGGCCTTTACTAACTATGGCTACACCTTC. It yields the protein CATSRDRAFTNYGYTF.

The chain couples TRBV4-1 to TRBJ2-7; the D is unclear. Trimming pared 5 bases from V and 4 bases from J, leaving 12 bases between. Germline CDR1 reads MGHRA; CDR2 reads YSYEKL. CDR3 length equals 13 residues. The CDR3: CASSDRISYEQYF. CDR3 sequence (DNA): TGCGCCAGCAGCGACCGGATTTCGTACGAGCAGTACTTC.

The CDR3 DNA is TGTGCCACCTCGTCGGGGTGGACCTCCTACGAGCAGTACTTC. As protein: CATSSGWTSYEQYF. This chain connects TRBV7-9 to TRBJ2-7, with a weak D call TRBD2 (5 bases). The germline V gene encodes CDR1 SEHNR and CDR2 FQNEAQ (reference sequence). V lost 10 bases to trimming and J lost 0 bases, with 16 bases between them. This CDR3 has 14 amino acids.

J is TRBJ2-1 and V is TRBV5-1, with TRBD2 identical over 12 bases. Germline CDR1 is SGHRS and CDR2 is YFSETQ. V was clipped by 1 base and J by 7 bases; unmatched bases: 9. This CDR3 comprises 17 residues. The CDR3 reads CASSLILAGGLSNEQFF. The CDR3 bases are TGCGCCAGCAGCTTGATCCTAGCGGGAGGGCTCTCGAATGAGCAGTTCTTC. Combining the CDR3 with reference TRBV5-1 and TRBJ2-1 gives the whole variable domain KAGVTQTPRYLIKTRGQQVTLSCSPISGHRSVSWYQQTPGQGLQFLFEYFSETQRNKGNFPGRFSGRQFSNSRSEMNVSTLELGDSALYLCASSLILAGGLSNEQFFGPGTRLTVL.